These 29 T cell receptor beta chains were sequenced from one sample in a study of blood T cell repertoires in COVID-19. Clones were read by immunoSEQ multiplex PCR, and TCRdb kept only the in-frame ones, dropping some. The table includes around 19,000 clones, 79% detected once. Sample: peripheral blood. The origin of the receptors is a man aged 80 or over with acute or convalescent COVID-19.

The V and J genes are TRBV6-6 and TRBJ1-1, with 11 positions matching TRBD1. The CDR3 is 14 residues long. Germline CDR1 and CDR2: MNHNY and SVGAGI (reference sequence). V was clipped by 6 bases and J by 1 base; unmatched bases: 1. The CDR3 protein is CASRDRGPNTEAFF. In DNA form, the CDR3 reads TGTGCCAGCAGGGACAGGGGGCCGAACACTGAAGCTTTCTTT.

The chain uses TRBV9 and TRBJ2-5, with TRBD2 identical over 12 bases. Losses at the gene ends were 4 bases for V and 2 bases for J; bases not matched to a gene: 6. In germline, CDR1 is SGDLS, CDR2 YYNGEE. The CDR3 loop spans 16 amino acids. The CDR3 nucleotides read TGTGCCAGCAGCTCAAGAGGACTAGCGGGGCAAGAGACCCAGTACTTC. Translation gives CASSSRGLAGQETQYF. The variable domain in full, completed from reference TRBV9 and TRBJ2-5, reads DSGVTQTPKHLITATGQRVTLRCSPRSGDLSVYWYQQSLDQGLQFLIQYYNGEERAKGNILERFSAQQFPDLHSELNLSSLELGDSALYFCASSSRGLAGQETQYFGPGTRLLVL.

The chain uses TRBV10-3 and TRBJ1-4; D is possibly TRBD1 (5 bases). The CDR3 has 14 amino acids. Germline CDR1 and CDR2: ENHRY and SYGVKD. V was shortened by 5 bases and J by 5 bases, with 12 bases between the two germline ends. Here the CDR3 reads CAISPQAGNEKLFF. CDR3 nucleotide sequence: TGTGCCATCAGTCCACAGGCTGGGAATGAAAAACTGTTTTTT.

This sequence joins TRBV19 and TRBJ1-1; D is undetermined. In germline, CDR1 is LNHDA, CDR2 SQIVND (reference sequence). The CDR3 spans 14 residues. V was cut by 1 base and J by 1 base, with 7 bases left in between. CDR3 in DNA: TGTGCCAGTAGTATAGTAAAGCAGAACACTGAAGCTTTCTTT. Its translation is CASSIVKQNTEAFF.

V is TRBV19 and J is TRBJ2-3; D is possibly TRBD1 (6 bases). The CDR3 is 13 amino acids. Trimming left V 10 bases short and J 0 bases short, with 11 bases between. The germline V gene encodes CDR1 LNHDA and CDR2 SQIVND (reference sequence). The CDR3 spells CAIKQGSTDTQYF. The CDR3 DNA is TGTGCCATTAAGCAGGGGAGCACAGATACGCAGTATTTT. Full variable domain (rest looked up from reference TRBV19 and TRBJ2-3): DGGITQSPKYLFRKEGQNVTLSCEQNLNHDAMYWYRQDPGQGLRLIYYSQIVNDFQKGDIAEGYSVSREKKESFPLTVTSAQKNPTAFYLCAIKQGSTDTQYFGPGTRLTVL.

The rearrangement joins TRBV7-9 to TRBJ1-2; D is unclear. V was shortened by 9 bases and J by 5 bases, with 16 bases between the two germline ends. Germline CDR1 SEHNR, CDR2 FQNEAQ (reference sequence). The CDR3 loop spans 13 amino acids. As DNA, the CDR3 is TGTGCCAGTAGAGTAACAGAAAATTATGGCTACACCTTC. Its protein is CASRVTENYGYTF.

The CDR3 region is CASSFLRTGSQETQYF. CDR3 nucleotide sequence: TGCGCCAGCAGTTTCTTGAGGACAGGGTCACAAGAGACCCAGTACTTC. J is TRBJ2-5 and V is TRBV10-2; TRBD1 aligns across 8 bases. The V gene's germline CDR1 is WSHSY and CDR2 SAAADI. V lost 5 bases, J lost 2 bases, and 10 bases stayed unmatched. The CDR3 loop spans 16 amino acids.

V usage is TRBV4-3 and J usage is TRBJ2-2, with TRBD2 matching over 9 bases. The CDR3 has 20 residues. Germline V CDR1 and CDR2: LGHNA, YSLEER. The V segment lost 3 bases and the J segment 7 bases; nucleotides outside the gene matches: 21. The CDR3: CASSQEPRGAGGAERGELFF. CDR3 nucleotide sequence: TGCGCCAGCAGCCAGGAGCCCAGGGGAGCGGGAGGCGCCGAACGCGGGGAGCTGTTTTTT.

This clone has a handful of counts. The chain is built from TRBV6-4 and TRBJ2-1, with 11 nucleotides matching TRBD2. The CDR3 contains 17 residues. Germline-derived CDR1 and CDR2 are MRHNA and SNTAGT. Trimming at V came to 0 bases and at J to 7 bases, leaving 8 bases not matched to a gene. This CDR3 reads CASSDSGTSGPTNEQFF. The CDR3, as DNA: TGTGCCAGCAGTGACTCGGGGACTAGCGGCCCTACGAATGAGCAGTTCTTC.

The chain has TRBV21-1 and TRBJ2-3; the D call of TRBD2 is as the table states it, not checked on the DNA. TRBV21-1 is annotated as a pseudogene. The CDR3 consists of 21 residues. The CDR3 sequence is CASSKAWGLAGDVTRTDTQYF. The CDR3 DNA follows: TGTGCCAGCAGCAAAGCCTGGGGACTAGCGGGAGACGTTACCCGCACAGATACGCAGTATTTT.

The chain combines TRBV18 with TRBJ2-1, with 7 bases fitting TRBD2. CDR3 size: 17 residues. Germline-derived CDR1 and CDR2 are KGHSH and LQKENI. V was clipped by 0 bases and J by 4 bases; unmatched bases: 9. The CDR3 protein is CASSPPVASGGYNEQFF. For the CDR3, the DNA is TGTGCCAGCTCACCACCGGTAGCGTCCGGGGGGTACAATGAGCAGTTCTTC.

The rearrangement uses TRBV5-4 and TRBJ2-7; 13 bases align to TRBD2. The CDR3 contains 14 residues. V dropped 4 bases and J dropped 6; count of bases not matched to a gene: 4. The V gene's germline CDR1 is SGHNT and CDR2 YYREEE (reference sequence). CDR3 bases: TGTGCCAGCAGCGGACTAGCGGGAGTTTCCGAGCAGTACTTC. It yields the protein CASSGLAGVSEQYF.

The chain uses TRBV7-3 and TRBJ2-7; TRBD2 is a possible D gene (7 bases). The V end was cut by 5 bases, the J end by 0 bases, with 26 bases between. In germline, CDR1 is SGHTA, CDR2 FQGTGA. The CDR3 consists of 19 residues. The CDR3 loop is CASSPHTGTTLSTSYEQYV. The CDR3 nucleotides read TGTGCCAGCAGCCCTCATACAGGGACTACATTGTCAACCTCCTACGAGCAGTACGTC.

The chain employs TRBV5-1 and TRBJ2-2; 16 bases are a match to TRBD2. This CDR3 is built from 19 residues. The V gene's germline CDR1 is SGHRS and CDR2 YFSETQ. Trimming at V came to 3 bases and at J to 5 bases, leaving 10 bases not matched to a gene. The CDR3 nucleotides read TGCGCCAGCAGCTCTACTCCGGGACTAGCGGGAGGGCGGACCGGGGAGCTGTTTTTT. It encodes CASSSTPGLAGGRTGELFF.

The rearrangement joins TRBV6-2 or TRBV6-3 to TRBJ1-5; a possible D gene is TRBD1 (5 bases). The germline V gene encodes CDR1 MNHEY and CDR2 SVGEGT. Trimming took off 2 bases at V and 4 bases at J, with 21 bases between the two ends. The CDR3 totals 18 residues. CDR3 sequence: CASSYPFRGWGGNQPQHF. CDR3 sequence (DNA): TGTGCCAGCAGTTACCCCTTCCGGGGCTGGGGGGGAAATCAGCCCCAGCATTTT.

This CDR3 is CASSYSGLHNEQFF. As DNA, the CDR3 is TGTGCCAGCAGTTACTCGGGACTTCACAATGAGCAGTTCTTC. The V and J genes are TRBV6-5 and TRBJ2-1, with D possibly being TRBD2 (6 bases). The CDR3 has 14 residues. V was shortened by 0 bases and J by 5 bases, with 8 bases between the two germline ends. CDR1 is MNHEY and CDR2 is SVGAGI in the germline V gene.

V is TRBV24-1 and J is TRBJ2-2; 10 bases fit TRBD2. Unmatched junction bases numbered 7, after V lost 6 bases and J lost 7 bases. The CDR3 runs to 15 residues. Per germline, CDR1 KGHDR and CDR2 SFDVKD. The DNA for the CDR3 is TGTGCCACCAGTCCCGGGCTAGCGGGAGTCGGGGAGCTGTTTTTT. This sequence encodes CATSPGLAGVGELFF.

V is TRBV10-3 and J is TRBJ1-1; TRBD1 might be the D (6 bases). V lost 0 bases, J lost 1 base, and 9 bases lay in between. Germline loops: CDR1 ENHRY, CDR2 SYGVKD. The CDR3 extends over 15 amino acids. CDR3 coding DNA: TGTGCCATCAGTGAGTCCGGGACACCGAACACTGAAGCTTTCTTT. Translated, it gives CAISESGTPNTEAFF.

V and J are TRBV7-6 and TRBJ2-6; possible D gene TRBD2, 7 bases. The CDR3 spans 18 residues. Germline assignment: CDR1 SGHVS and CDR2 FNYEAQ. V was shortened by 6 bases and J by 2 bases, with 20 bases between the two germline ends. The CDR3: CASSQTWGGNPGANVLTF. In DNA form, the CDR3 reads TGTGCCAGCAGTCAAACGTGGGGGGGCAATCCTGGGGCCAACGTCCTGACTTTC.

CDR3 region: CASSFLSGRTHNEQFF. CDR3 nucleotides: TGTGCCAGCAGTTTTCTTAGCGGTCGGACTCACAATGAGCAGTTCTTC. The chain couples TRBV27 to TRBJ2-1; D possibly corresponds to TRBD2 (6 bases). Germline V lookup: CDR1 MNHEY, CDR2 SMNVEV (reference sequence). This CDR3 is 16 amino acids long. The V end was cut by 3 bases, the J end by 5 bases, with 17 bases between.

The chain couples TRBV11-2 to TRBJ2-3, with D possibly being TRBD2 (5 bases). V was cut by 5 bases and J by 2 bases, with 17 bases left in between. Germline values: CDR1 SGHAT, CDR2 FQNNGV. The CDR3 loop spans 16 amino acids. The CDR3, as DNA: TGTGCCAGCAGCCCAAGGGATGGTCGGGACACAGATACGCAGTATTTT. Translating it yields CASSPRDGRDTDTQYF.

V is TRBV7-9 and J is TRBJ1-5; 11 positions match TRBD1. V gave up 6 bases and J gave up 6 bases; unmatched junction bases: 4. Germline CDR1 reads SEHNR; CDR2 reads FQNEAQ (reference sequence). The CDR3 spans 14 residues. This CDR3 reads CASSPGQGGQPQHF. CDR3 sequence (DNA): TGTGCCAGCAGTCCGGGACAGGGGGGTCAGCCCCAGCATTTT.

The J gene is TRBJ2-3, the V gene TRBV6-1; the match to TRBD2 covers 12 bases. V lost 4 bases to trimming and J lost 3 bases; unmatched junction nucleotides: 5. This CDR3 comprises 16 residues. Per the germline V gene, CDR1 is MNHNS and CDR2 is SASEGT. The CDR3 nucleotides read TGTGCCAGCAGTGGGCTAGCGGGAGGGAGAACAGATACGCAGTATTTT. It specifies CASSGLAGGRTDTQYF.

The genes are TRBV6-6 and TRBJ1-2, with D possibly being TRBD1 (6 bases). V gave up 4 bases and J gave up 5 bases, with 14 bases separating them. The CDR3 has 14 amino acids. CDR1 and CDR2 (germline): MNHNY, SVGAGI (reference sequence). Here the CDR3 reads CASSFGGALYGYTF. The CDR3 DNA follows: TGTGCCAGCAGTTTTGGGGGCGCCCTTTATGGCTACACCTTC.

This chain joins TRBV6-5 and TRBJ2-1; 11 bases align to TRBD1. V was pared by 7 bases and J by 5 bases, with 7 bases of the junction left unmatched. The germline gives CDR1 MNHEY, CDR2 SVGAGI. The CDR3 has 15 residues. The CDR3 loop reads CASTPGTGGNNEQFF. Written as DNA, the CDR3 is TGTGCCAGCACCCCGGGGACAGGGGGGAACAATGAGCAGTTCTTC.

J is TRBJ2-1 and V is TRBV30; TRBD2 agrees at 8 bases. The CDR3 spans 15 residues. CDR1 is GTSNPN and CDR2 is SVGIG in the germline V gene (reference sequence). J was trimmed by 9 bases and V by 2 bases; bases with no gene match: 12. The CDR3 here is CAWSPLGGEGREQFF. The CDR3 region has the DNA TGTGCCTGGAGTCCTCTCGGGGGGGAGGGCCGTGAGCAGTTCTTC.

V gene TRBV5-1 combines with J gene TRBJ2-7; tentative D call: TRBD2 (5 bases). Germline V gene lookup returns CDR1 SGHRS and CDR2 YFSETQ. The V gene lost 1 base and the J gene lost 6 bases, with 11 bases spanning the gap. This CDR3 is 13 amino acids long. The DNA of the CDR3 is TGCGCCAGCAGCTTGAATAGCGCGGGCGAGCAGTACTTC. The encoded protein is CASSLNSAGEQYF.

The V call is TRBV4-1, the J call TRBJ2-3; TRBD2 matches at 7 bases. Unmatched junction bases numbered 10, after V lost 4 bases and J lost 0 bases. In germline, CDR1 is MGHRA, CDR2 YSYEKL. CDR3 length: 17 amino acids. CDR3 sequence reads: CASSPTPSGTSTDTQYF. The CDR3 coding sequence is TGCGCCAGCAGCCCTACCCCTAGCGGAACTAGCACAGATACGCAGTATTTT.

The gene calls are TRBV9 and TRBJ2-1; 7 bases agree with TRBD2. Germline assignment: CDR1 SGDLS and CDR2 YYNGEE. The CDR3 is made up of 17 amino acids. V was pared by 3 bases and J by 8 bases, with 17 bases of the junction left unmatched. The CDR3: CASSAQIMREGQDEQFF. The CDR3 coding sequence is TGTGCCAGCAGCGCCCAGATTATGAGGGAGGGCCAAGATGAGCAGTTCTTC.